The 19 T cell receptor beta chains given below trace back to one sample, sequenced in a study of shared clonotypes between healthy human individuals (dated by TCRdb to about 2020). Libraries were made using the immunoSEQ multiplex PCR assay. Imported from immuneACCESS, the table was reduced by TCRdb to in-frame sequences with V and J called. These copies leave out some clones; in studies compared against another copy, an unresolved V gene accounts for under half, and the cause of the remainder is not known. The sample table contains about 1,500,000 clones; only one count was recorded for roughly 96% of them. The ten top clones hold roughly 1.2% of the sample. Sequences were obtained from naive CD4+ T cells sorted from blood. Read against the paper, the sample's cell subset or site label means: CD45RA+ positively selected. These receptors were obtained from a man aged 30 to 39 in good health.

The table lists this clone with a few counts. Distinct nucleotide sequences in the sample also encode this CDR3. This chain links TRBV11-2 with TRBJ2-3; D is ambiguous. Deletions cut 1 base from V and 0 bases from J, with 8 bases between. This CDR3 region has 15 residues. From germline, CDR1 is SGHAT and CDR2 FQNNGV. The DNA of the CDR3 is TGTGCCAGCAGCTTAGGCAGGACCAGCACAGATACGCAGTATTTT. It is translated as CASSLGRTSTDTQYF. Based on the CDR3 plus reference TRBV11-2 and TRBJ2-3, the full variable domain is EAGVAQSPRYKIIEKRQSVAFWCNPISGHATLYWYQQILGQGPKLLIQFQNNGVVDDSQLPKDRFSAERLKGVDSTLKIQPAKLEDSAVYLCASSLGRTSTDTQYFGPGTRLTVL.

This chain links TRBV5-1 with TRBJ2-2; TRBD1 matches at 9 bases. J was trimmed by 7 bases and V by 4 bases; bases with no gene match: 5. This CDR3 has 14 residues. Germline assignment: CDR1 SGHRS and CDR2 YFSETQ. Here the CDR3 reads CASSPGQGGGELFF. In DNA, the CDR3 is TGCGCCAGCAGCCCGGGACAGGGAGGCGGGGAGCTGTTTTTT.

CDR3: CASSQDFSGTSGRKWSGELFF. The CDR3 DNA is TGTGCCAGCAGCCAAGATTTTTCCGGGACTAGCGGGAGGAAATGGTCCGGGGAGCTGTTTTTT. This chain connects TRBV14 to TRBJ2-2; 15 bases align to TRBD2. With V trimmed by 0 bases and J by 6 bases, 14 bases remained unmatched. CDR1 is SGHDN and CDR2 is FVKESK in the germline V gene. This CDR3 is 21 amino acids long. Complete variable domain (other parts from reference TRBV14 and TRBJ2-2): EAGVTQFPSHSVIEKGQTVTLRCDPISGHDNLYWYRRVMGKEIKFLLHFVKESKQDESGMPNNRFLAERTGGTYSTLKVQPAELEDSGVYFCASSQDFSGTSGRKWSGELFFGEGSRLTVL.

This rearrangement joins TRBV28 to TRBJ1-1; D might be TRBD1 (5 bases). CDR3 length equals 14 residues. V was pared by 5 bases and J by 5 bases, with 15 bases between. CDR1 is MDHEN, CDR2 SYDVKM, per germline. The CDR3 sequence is CASSPSGTGTEAFF. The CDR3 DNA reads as TGTGCCAGCAGTCCAAGTGGGACGGGGACTGAAGCTTTCTTT.

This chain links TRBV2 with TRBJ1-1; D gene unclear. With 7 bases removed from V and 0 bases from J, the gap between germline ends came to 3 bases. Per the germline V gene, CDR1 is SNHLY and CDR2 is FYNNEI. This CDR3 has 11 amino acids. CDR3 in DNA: TGTGCCAGCATCATGAACACTGAAGCTTTCTTT. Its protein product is CASIMNTEAFF.

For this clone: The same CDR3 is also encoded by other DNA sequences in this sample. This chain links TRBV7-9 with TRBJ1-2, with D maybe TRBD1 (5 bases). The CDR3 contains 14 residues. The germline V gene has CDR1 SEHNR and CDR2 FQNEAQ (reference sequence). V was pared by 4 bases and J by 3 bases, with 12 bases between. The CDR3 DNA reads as TGTGCCAGCAGCTACGGGCAGGGCGACTATGGCTACACCTTC. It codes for CASSYGQGDYGYTF. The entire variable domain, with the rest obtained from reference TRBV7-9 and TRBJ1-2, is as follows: DTGVSQNPRHKITKRGQNVTFRCDPISEHNRLYWYRQTLGQGPEFLTYFQNEAQLEKSRLLSDRFSAERPKGSFSTLEIQRTEQGDSAMYLCASSYGQGDYGYTFGSGTRLTVV.

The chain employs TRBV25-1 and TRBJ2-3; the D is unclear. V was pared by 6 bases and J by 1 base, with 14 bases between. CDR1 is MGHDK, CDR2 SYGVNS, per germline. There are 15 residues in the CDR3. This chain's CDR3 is CASRGWRSGTDTQYF. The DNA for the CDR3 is TGTGCCAGCAGGGGCTGGCGAAGCGGCACAGATACGCAGTATTTT.

The CDR3 region has the DNA TGTGCCAGCAGCGTAGCCAGCGGGGGGGAACCCGGGGAGCTGTTTTTT. As protein: CASSVASGGEPGELFF. V gene TRBV9 combines with J gene TRBJ2-2; the match to TRBD2 covers 10 bases. Germline V lookup: CDR1 SGDLS, CDR2 YYNGEE. V dropped 0 bases and J dropped 6; count of bases not matched to a gene: 5. There are 16 residues in the CDR3.

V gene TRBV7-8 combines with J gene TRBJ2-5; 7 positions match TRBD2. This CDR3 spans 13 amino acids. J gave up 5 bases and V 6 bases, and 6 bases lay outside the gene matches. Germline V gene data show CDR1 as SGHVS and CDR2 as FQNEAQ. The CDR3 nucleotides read TGTGCCAGCAGAGGGAGCGGGGTCGAGACCCAGTACTTC. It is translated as CASRGSGVETQYF.

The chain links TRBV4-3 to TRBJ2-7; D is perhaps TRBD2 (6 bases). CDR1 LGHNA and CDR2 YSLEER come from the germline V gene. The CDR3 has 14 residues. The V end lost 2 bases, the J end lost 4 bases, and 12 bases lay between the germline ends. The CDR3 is CASSQSEGRYEQYF. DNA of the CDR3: TGCGCCAGCAGCCAATCGGAGGGTAGGTACGAGCAGTACTTC.

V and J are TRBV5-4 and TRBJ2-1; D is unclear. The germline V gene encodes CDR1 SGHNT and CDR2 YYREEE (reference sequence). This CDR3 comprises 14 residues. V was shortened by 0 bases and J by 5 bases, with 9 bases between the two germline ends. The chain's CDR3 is CASSLGDPHNEQFF. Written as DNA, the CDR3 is TGTGCCAGCAGCTTGGGGGATCCACACAATGAGCAGTTCTTC. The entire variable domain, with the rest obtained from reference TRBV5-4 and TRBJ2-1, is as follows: ETGVTQSPTHLIKTRGQQVTLRCSSQSGHNTVSWYQQALGQGPQFIFQYYREEENGRGNFPPRFSGLQFPNYSSELNVNALELDDSALYLCASSLGDPHNEQFFGPGTRLTVL.

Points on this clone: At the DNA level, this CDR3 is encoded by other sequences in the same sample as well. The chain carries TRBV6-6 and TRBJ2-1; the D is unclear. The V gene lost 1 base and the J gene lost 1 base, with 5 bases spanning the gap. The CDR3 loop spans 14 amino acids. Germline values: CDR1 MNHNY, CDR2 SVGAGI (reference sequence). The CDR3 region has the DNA TGTGCCAGCAGTTACTTGGGTTCCTACAATGAGCAGTTCTTC. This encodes CASSYLGSYNEQFF.

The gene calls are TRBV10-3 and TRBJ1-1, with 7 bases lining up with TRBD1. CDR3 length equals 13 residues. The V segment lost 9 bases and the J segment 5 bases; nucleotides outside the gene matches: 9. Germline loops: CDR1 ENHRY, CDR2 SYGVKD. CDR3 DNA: TGTGCCATGACGACAGGGCTTGGGACTGAAGCTTTCTTT. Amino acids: CAMTTGLGTEAFF.

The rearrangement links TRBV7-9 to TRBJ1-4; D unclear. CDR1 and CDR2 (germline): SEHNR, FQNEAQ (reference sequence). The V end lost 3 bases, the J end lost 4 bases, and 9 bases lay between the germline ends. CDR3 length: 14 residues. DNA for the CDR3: TGTGCCAGCAGCTTTTCGGGTAGTAATGAAAAACTGTTTTTT. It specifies CASSFSGSNEKLFF.

CDR3 in amino acids: CASSQEWINGYEQYF. The CDR3 bases are TGCGCCAGCAGCCAAGAATGGATCAACGGCTACGAGCAGTACTTC. The V gene is TRBV4-3, the J gene TRBJ2-7; D is undetermined. This CDR3 spans 15 amino acids. Between the trimmed V and J ends, which lost 0 bases and 3 bases, there was a span of 12 bases. CDR1 and CDR2 (germline): LGHNA, YSLEER.

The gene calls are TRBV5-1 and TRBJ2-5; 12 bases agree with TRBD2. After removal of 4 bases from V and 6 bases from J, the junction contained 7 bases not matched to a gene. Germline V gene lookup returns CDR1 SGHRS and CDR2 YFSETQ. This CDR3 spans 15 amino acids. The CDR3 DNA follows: TGCGCCAGCAGCCCACGGACTAGCGGGGCGAAGACCCAGTACTTC. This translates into CASSPRTSGAKTQYF.

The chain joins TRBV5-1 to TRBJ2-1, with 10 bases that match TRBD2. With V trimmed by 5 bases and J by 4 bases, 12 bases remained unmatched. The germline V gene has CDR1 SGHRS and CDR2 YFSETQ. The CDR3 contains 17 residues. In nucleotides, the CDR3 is TGCGCCAGCAGTTCAAGGGCCGGGACTAGCGTATACAATGAGCAGTTCTTC. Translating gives CASSSRAGTSVYNEQFF.

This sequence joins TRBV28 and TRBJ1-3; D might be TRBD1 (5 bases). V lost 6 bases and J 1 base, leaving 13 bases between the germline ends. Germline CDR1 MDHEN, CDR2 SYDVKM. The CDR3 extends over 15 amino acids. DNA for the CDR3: TGTGCCAGCAGCCTTTATAGGGGTTCTGGAAACACCATATATTTT. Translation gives CASSLYRGSGNTIYF.

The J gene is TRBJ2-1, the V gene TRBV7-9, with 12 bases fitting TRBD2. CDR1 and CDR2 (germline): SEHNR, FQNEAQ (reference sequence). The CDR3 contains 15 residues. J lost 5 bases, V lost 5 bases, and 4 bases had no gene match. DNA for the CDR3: TGTGCCAGCAGCCCAACTAGCGGGAGGCACAATGAGCAGTTCTTC. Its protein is CASSPTSGRHNEQFF.